The clone carrying this T cell receptor beta chain was detected once. The CDR3 sequence is 16 residues long. Trimming shortened V by 3 bases and J by 0 bases, and 15 bases separated the two germline ends. Germline CDR1 and CDR2: DFQATT and SNEGSKA (reference sequence). This entry belongs to a study of blood T cell repertoires in COVID-19. As for the study in general: Specimens from acute and convalescent COVID-19 originated in the United States, Italy and Spain.

Clones were sequenced by immunoSEQ multiplex PCR, and TCRdb holds only the in-frame ones, with some missing. The data contain around 98,000 clones, about 88% of them singletons. The chain carries TRBV20-1 and TRBJ1-5, with D perhaps TRBD1 (5 bases). This receptor was taken from a woman aged 60-75 years with acute or convalescent COVID-19. Sequenced sample: peripheral blood. CDR3 protein: CSASRYDRVSNQPQHF. CDR3 in DNA: TGCAGTGCTAGTAGATATGACAGAGTTAGCAATCAGCCCCAGCATTTT.